This T cell receptor (beta chain) was captured by sequencing in a study of blood T cell repertoires in COVID-19. Study-level information: The origin of the acute and convalescent COVID-19 samples was the United States, Italy and Spain. PBMCs, B-cell-depleted T cells, or T cells were the source of the cDNA or gDNA that made up the material.

This CDR3 has 14 residues. Looked up from germline, CDR1 is SQVTM and CDR2 is ANQGSEA. V trimming: 4 bases; J trimming: 5 bases; junction bases outside the gene matches: 4. Per the original methods: Amplifying reference gene primers gave estimates of nucleated cell counts. Measured with immunoSEQ multiplex PCR; TCRdb has only the in-frame clones, and not every one. Clone size and the V and J calls come from that table; the DNA yielded D and trimming. The sample lists about 53,000 clones, roughly 79% occurring once. The sample was peripheral blood. This TCR derives from a human donor in a cohort sampled during active COVID-19. V and J are TRBV29-1 and TRBJ2-1; 11 positions match TRBD2. In nucleotides, the CDR3 is TGCAGCGTTGTACTAGCGGGAGTCGACAATGAGCAGTTCTTC. Translating gives CSVVLAGVDNEQFF.